The 24 T cell receptor beta chains listed next were all sequenced from one sample in a study of cytomegalovirus exposure and HLA in healthy donors. The PCR contained 60 Vbeta and 13 Jbeta primers. TCRdb's copy holds only in-frame clones and misses some; the assay was immunoSEQ multiplex PCR. The top ten hold roughly 1.6% of the sample, which has about 140,000 clones, 70% to 80% seen once. Sequencing used PBMCs. These receptors came from a female donor in good health and CMV-seronegative.

The rearrangement joins TRBV18 to TRBJ1-5; 9 nucleotides line up with TRBD1. Trimming cost V 5 bases and J 9 bases; bases outside gene matches: 8. This CDR3 contains 14 residues. Per the germline V gene, CDR1 is KGHSH and CDR2 is LQKENI. CDR3: CASSSDGTGRPQHF. DNA for the CDR3: TGTGCCAGCTCATCTGACGGGACAGGGAGGCCCCAGCATTTT.

The chain carries TRBV5-6 and TRBJ2-1; weak D call: TRBD1 (5 bases). V shed 2 bases and J shed 6 bases, with 6 bases lying between them. The CDR3 consists of 12 residues. The germline CDR1 and CDR2 sequences are SGHDT and YYEEEE. As DNA, the CDR3 is TGTGCCAGCAGCTTTGGGGCCAATGAGCAGTTCTTC. Translated, it gives CASSFGANEQFF. Filled out from reference TRBV5-6 and TRBJ2-1, the complete variable domain reads DAGVTQSPTHLIKTRGQQVTLRCSPKSGHDTVSWYQQALGQGPQFIFQYYEEEERQRGNFPDRFSGHQFPNYSSELNVNALLLGDSALYLCASSFGANEQFFGPGTRLTVL.

The rearrangement links TRBV12-5 to TRBJ2-3; 7 nucleotides agree with TRBD1. The CDR3 contains 14 residues. With V trimmed by 4 bases and J by 6 bases, 7 bases remained unmatched. Germline V lookup: CDR1 LGHNT, CDR2 FRNRAP. CDR3 region: CASGSRQGADTQYF. The CDR3 bases are TGTGCTAGTGGTTCCCGACAGGGTGCGGATACGCAGTATTTT.

CDR3 loop: CASSWIRVGGGEDTQYF. CDR3 DNA sequence: TGTGCCAGCAGCTGGATTCGTGTCGGGGGGGGAGAGGATACGCAGTATTTT. V gene TRBV7-6 combines with J gene TRBJ2-3; the match to TRBD2 covers 8 bases. Germline V gene sequence: CDR1 SGHVS, CDR2 FNYEAQ. The CDR3 is 17 residues long. V trimming: 4 bases; J trimming: 6 bases; junction bases outside the gene matches: 15.

CDR3 residues: CASSLPGGETQYF. CDR3 nucleotide sequence: TGTGCCAGCAGTCTTCCCGGGGGGGAGACCCAGTACTTC. This sequence joins TRBV28 and TRBJ2-5; TRBD2 matches at 7 bases. The J segment lost 5 bases and the V segment lost 5 bases, leaving 5 bases of the junction unmatched. The CDR3 sequence is 13 residues long. CDR1 and CDR2 from the germline V gene are MDHEN and SYDVKM.

The V gene is TRBV6-1, the J gene TRBJ1-4; 10 bases line up with TRBD1. With 2 bases clipped from V and 6 bases from J, the junction kept 9 bases outside the gene matches. Germline-derived CDR1 and CDR2 are MNHNS and SASEGT. This CDR3 has 17 amino acids. The CDR3 DNA sequence: TGTGCCAGCAGTGAAACCCGGGACAGGGGCCTCCATGAAAAACTGTTTTTT. It yields the protein CASSETRDRGLHEKLFF.

Worth noting for this clone: The CDR3 does not close with the conserved phenylalanine or tryptophan, likely indicating a read error. Because the CDR3's place on the DNA is in doubt, the DNA is left out and the CDR3 is given as listed by TCRdb. The chain's CDR3 is CASSSRQHPLL. The chain recombines TRBV28 with TRBJ1-2; the table's TRBD1 call for D was not verified on the DNA. Looked up from germline, CDR1 is MDHEN and CDR2 is SYDVKM. The CDR3 is 11 residues long, counting both termini.

The V and J genes are TRBV7-3 and TRBJ1-2, with 10 bases aligning to TRBD1. The CDR3 length is 14 residues. CDR1 and CDR2 (germline): SGHTA, FQGTGA. V gave up 5 bases and J gave up 7 bases; unmatched junction bases: 7. The CDR3 spells CASSTRQGAGGYTF. The DNA for the CDR3 is TGTGCCAGCAGCACGCGACAGGGGGCGGGTGGCTACACCTTC.

The chain joins TRBV5-1 to TRBJ1-1; possibly TRBD1 for D (5 bases). V lost 1 base to trimming and J lost 5 bases, with 18 bases between them. The CDR3 spans 16 residues. Per the germline V gene, CDR1 is SGHRS and CDR2 is YFSETQ. CDR3 nucleotide sequence: TGCGCCAGCAGCTTGATGAGGACGACATCAGGGACTGAAGCTTTCTTT. This gives the protein CASSLMRTTSGTEAFF.

V usage is TRBV19 and J usage is TRBJ2-1; the D gene is possibly TRBD2 (7 bases). The CDR3 runs to 12 residues. Germline CDR1 is LNHDA and CDR2 is SQIVND (reference sequence). V lost 5 bases, J lost 15 bases, and 17 bases lay in between. The CDR3 nucleotides are TGTGCCAGTAGTCTGTTGACCGGGGGGCTGTTCTTC. It specifies CASSLLTGGLFF. The full variable domain, rest sourced from reference TRBV19 and TRBJ2-1, is DGGITQSPKYLFRKEGQNVTLSCEQNLNHDAMYWYRQDPGQGLRLIYYSQIVNDFQKGDIAEGYSVSREKKESFPLTVTSAQKNPTAFYLCASSLLTGGLFFGPGTRLTVL.

This clone was recorded once. The V and J genes are TRBV7-9 and TRBJ1-2; 8 bases match TRBD1. Germline lookup yields CDR1 SEHNR and CDR2 FQNEAQ (reference sequence). The junction had 5 bases not matched to a gene; V was cut back by 4 bases and J by 1 base. This CDR3 comprises 15 residues. The CDR3 loop is CASSSDRGYNYGYTF. For the CDR3, the DNA is TGTGCCAGCAGCTCCGACAGGGGCTATAACTATGGCTACACCTTC. The entire variable domain, with the rest obtained from reference TRBV7-9 and TRBJ1-2, is as follows: DTGVSQNPRHKITKRGQNVTFRCDPISEHNRLYWYRQTLGQGPEFLTYFQNEAQLEKSRLLSDRFSAERPKGSFSTLEIQRTEQGDSAMYLCASSSDRGYNYGYTFGSGTRLTVV.

A few counts support this clone. The J gene is TRBJ1-4, the V gene TRBV4-1, with D possibly matching TRBD1 (5 bases). Trimming took off 1 base at V and 7 bases at J, with 10 bases between the two ends. This CDR3 contains 14 residues. Germline CDR1 MGHRA, CDR2 YSYEKL. The CDR3: CASSQATVAEKLFF. The CDR3, as DNA: TGCGCCAGCAGCCAAGCGACAGTGGCTGAAAAACTGTTTTTT.

The V gene is TRBV15, the J gene TRBJ2-5; possibly TRBD1 for D (6 bases). The J call is uncertain, as TRBJ2-7 better fits the DNA end. The V gene's germline CDR1 is LNHNV and CDR2 YYDKDF (reference sequence). The length of the CDR3 is 14 residues. The CDR3: CATSRQGKSYEQYF. The CDR3 DNA is TGTGCCACCAGCAGACAGGGGAAGTCCTACGAGCAGTACTTC.

The genes are TRBV7-8 and TRBJ2-7, with 8 bases lining up with TRBD2. With V trimmed by 6 bases and J by 2 bases, 3 bases remained unmatched. The CDR3 loop spans 13 amino acids. CDR1 and CDR2 from the germline V gene are SGHVS and FQNEAQ. The CDR3 DNA reads TGTGCCAGCAGAAGCGGGGGACCCTACGAGCAGTACTTC. Amino acids: CASRSGGPYEQYF.

The gene calls are TRBV7-3 and TRBJ1-6, with a possible D match to TRBD1 (6 bases). Germline V gene sequence: CDR1 SGHTA, CDR2 FQGTGA. V gave up 5 bases and J gave up 5 bases, with 13 bases separating them. CDR3 length: 15 residues. DNA of the CDR3: TGTGCCAGCAGCCCACAGGGACGGGATAATTCACCCCTCCACTTT. Translated, it gives CASSPQGRDNSPLHF.

This chain joins TRBV30 and TRBJ2-3; TRBD2 is a possible D gene (5 bases). CDR3 length equals 13 residues. V lost 0 bases, J lost 4 bases, and 8 bases lay in between. The germline V gene has CDR1 GTSNPN and CDR2 SVGIG (reference sequence). Here the CDR3 reads CAWSVRAADTQYF. The CDR3 nucleotides read TGTGCCTGGAGTGTTAGAGCGGCAGATACGCAGTATTTT.

J is TRBJ1-1 and V is TRBV5-4; 12 nucleotides align to TRBD1. CDR3 length equals 16 residues. In germline, CDR1 is SGHNT, CDR2 YYREEE (reference sequence). After removal of 5 bases from V and 5 bases from J, the junction contained 10 bases not matched to a gene. This CDR3 reads CASRGQGARPETEAFF. The CDR3 DNA is TGTGCCAGCAGGGGACAGGGGGCGCGTCCGGAGACTGAAGCTTTCTTT.

V usage is TRBV20-1 and J usage is TRBJ2-1; TRBD1 is a possible D gene (5 bases). The length of the CDR3 is 11 residues. Looked up from germline, CDR1 is DFQATT and CDR2 is SNEGSKA (reference sequence). Trimming stripped 1 base from V and 9 bases from J, with 7 bases between. The CDR3 nucleotides are TGCAGTGCTAGAGGTGGGGCTGAGCAGTTCTTC. This gives the protein CSARGGAEQFF.

CDR3 in DNA: TGTGCCAGCAGCGGACAGGGGCGGGGAAACACCATATATTTT. The encoded protein is CASSGQGRGNTIYF. The chain couples TRBV9 to TRBJ1-3; 8 bases map to TRBD1. The ends lost 3 bases at V and 4 bases at J; junction bases unmatched: 3. The CDR3 contains 14 residues. The V gene's germline CDR1 is SGDLS and CDR2 YYNGEE.

The gene calls are TRBV19 and TRBJ2-7; the match to TRBD2 covers 7 bases. The ends lost 3 bases at V and 3 bases at J; junction bases unmatched: 2. The CDR3 has 13 amino acids. Germline V gives CDR1 LNHDA, CDR2 SQIVND (reference sequence). The CDR3, as DNA: TGTGCCAGTAGTATGGGGGGGGGCTACGAGCAGTACTTC. Protein product: CASSMGGGYEQYF.

V and J are TRBV19 and TRBJ1-1; 10 bases align to TRBD1. V trimming: 3 bases; J trimming: 1 base; junction bases outside the gene matches: 8. The CDR3 contains 17 residues. Germline V gene lookup returns CDR1 LNHDA and CDR2 SQIVND (reference sequence). The CDR3 nucleotides are TGTGCCAGTAGTATCCGACAGGGGGCGCGGGGGAACACTGAAGCTTTCTTT. Protein: CASSIRQGARGNTEAFF.

The chain combines TRBV7-8 with TRBJ1-1, with D possibly matching TRBD1 (6 bases). V shed 3 bases and J shed 3 bases, with 14 bases lying between them. The V gene's germline CDR1 is SGHVS and CDR2 FQNEAQ. CDR3 length: 15 residues. The CDR3 sequence is CASSFGQKMDTEAFF. CDR3 DNA: TGTGCCAGCAGCTTCGGACAGAAGATGGACACTGAAGCTTTCTTT. Drawing the rest from reference TRBV7-8 and TRBJ1-1, the complete variable domain is GAGVSQSPRYKVAKRGQDVALRCDPISGHVSLFWYQQALGQGPEFLTYFQNEAQLDKSGLPSDRFFAERPEGSVSTLKIQRTQQEDSAVYLCASSFGQKMDTEAFFGQGTRLTVV.

The CDR3 spells CASRQGTGPNEQFF. In DNA, the CDR3 is TGTGCCAGTAGGCAAGGCACAGGCCCCAATGAGCAGTTCTTC. The rearrangement uses TRBV19 and TRBJ2-1; TRBD1 is a possible D gene (5 bases). V was pared by 6 bases and J by 6 bases, with 15 bases between. CDR3 length equals 14 residues. In germline, CDR1 is LNHDA, CDR2 SQIVND (reference sequence).

This clone has more than one count but fewer than ten. The chain links TRBV19 to TRBJ2-6; possibly TRBD2 for D (6 bases). Trimming shortened V by 3 bases and J by 1 base, and 13 bases separated the two germline ends. Germline V gene sequence: CDR1 LNHDA, CDR2 SQIVND (reference sequence). The CDR3 loop spans 17 amino acids. The CDR3 here is CASSIRGIGSGANVLTF. The CDR3 DNA is TGTGCCAGTAGTATCCGGGGGATAGGATCTGGGGCCAACGTCCTGACTTTC.